The rows below give T cell receptor beta chains drawn from one sample of a study of blood T cells in healthy people across ages. A single record per CDR3 protein comes from TCRdb applying MiXCR to the 5' RACE reads. This table has 1.5 million to 2 million distinct CDR3 sequences, roughly 52% appearing once. The sample taken for sequencing was blood. These receptors all come from a woman between 40 and 55 years old in good health. The CDR3 runs from the conserved cysteine through the conserved F or W. The order of the fields is clone size, J gene, D gene, V gene, CDR3 protein, CDR3 DNA. The D gene is left open where the match is weak. Expanded clones are given a class, and other clones once, few, many or no size at all.

- | TRBJ2-7 | - | TRBV20-1 | CSAQQVYEQYF | TGCAGTGCTCAACAGGTTTACGAGCAGTACTTC
- | TRBJ2-1 | - | TRBV6-2/TRBV6-3 | CASRTGLPTMNEQFF | TGTGCCAGCAGGACCGGACTACCCACTATGAATGAGCAGTTCTTC
- | TRBJ1-1 | TRBD1 | TRBV5-1 | CASGGTGVGTEAFF | TGCGCCAGCGGGGGGACAGGGGTGGGCACTGAAGCTTTCTTT
- | TRBJ2-1 | - | TRBV9 | CASSVGPNPYNEQFF | TGTGCCAGCAGCGTAGGGCCAAACCCCTACAATGAGCAGTTCTTC
- | TRBJ2-7 | - | TRBV20-1 | CSAEDGLNYEQYF | TGCAGTGCTGAGGACGGGCTGAACTACGAGCAGTACTTC
- | TRBJ2-6 | - | TRBV29-1 | CSVEGASDMAPGANVLTF | TGCAGCGTTGAGGGTGCTTCCGACATGGCTCCTGGGGCCAACGTCCTGACTTTC
- | TRBJ1-6 | - | TRBV21-1 | CASSKVADPSSYNSPLHF | TGTGCCAGCAGCAAAGTGGCCGATCCGAGCTCCTATAATTCACCCCTCCACTTT
- | TRBJ1-5 | TRBD1 | TRBV27 | CASMTTRQGGQPQHF | TGTGCCAGTATGACCACACGACAGGGTGGTCAGCCCCAGCATTTT
- | TRBJ2-3 | - | TRBV27 | CASSRLTMDTDTQYF | TGTGCCAGCAGTCGCCTGACTATGGACACAGATACGCAGTATTTT
few | TRBJ2-3 | - | TRBV5-1 | CASRSEGDTDTQYF | TGCGCCAGCAGGTCAGAGGGGGATACAGATACGCAGTATTTT
- | TRBJ1-4 | - | TRBV20-1 | CSARDKGSGEKLFF | TGCAGTGCTAGAGATAAGGGTAGCGGCGAAAAACTGTTTTTT
- | TRBJ1-2 | TRBD1 | TRBV4-2 | CASSLDAGTGGYGYTF | TGTGCCAGCAGCCTCGATGCTGGGACAGGGGGCTATGGCTACACCTTC
- | TRBJ1-2 | - | TRBV20-1 | CSARGLGPSGYTF | TGCAGTGCTAGAGGACTCGGGCCGTCGGGCTACACCTTC
- | TRBJ2-5 | TRBD1 | TRBV20-1 | CSARPFGQGVGETQYF | TGCAGTGCTAGACCCTTTGGACAGGGGGTAGGGGAGACCCAGTACTTC
- | TRBJ2-1 | TRBD2 | TRBV6-5 | CASRGSGGPWDEQFF | TGTGCCAGCAGGGGTAGCGGGGGGCCCTGGGATGAGCAGTTCTTC
- | TRBJ2-1 | - | TRBV7-2 | CASSLMAREQFF | TGTGCCAGCAGCTTAATGGCCCGTGAGCAGTTCTTC
- | TRBJ1-6 | TRBD1 | TRBV7-3 | CASSYGQGYGPTNSPLHF | TGTGCCAGCAGCTACGGACAGGGGTACGGACCCACCAATTCACCCCTCCACTTT
- | TRBJ2-1 | - | TRBV2 | CASSEEQEFKNEQFF | TGTGCCAGCAGTGAGGAACAAGAATTTAAGAATGAGCAGTTCTTC
- | TRBJ2-3 | - | TRBV20-1 | CSASRLETQYF | TGCAGTGCTTCGCGACTAGAGACGCAGTATTTT
- | TRBJ2-5 | TRBD1 | TRBV9 | CASSVGGTGETQYF | TGTGCCAGCAGCGTAGGGGGGACAGGGGAGACCCAGTACTTC
- | TRBJ2-7 | TRBD2 | TRBV20-1 | CSADTGGSYEQYF | TGCAGTGCTGACACGGGGGGCTCCTACGAGCAGTACTTC
- | TRBJ2-7 | - | TRBV20-1 | CSARPPGPTPYEQYF | TGCAGTGCTAGACCCCCGGGCCCCACACCCTACGAGCAGTACTTC
- | TRBJ2-1 | TRBD2 | TRBV11-2 | CASSKAGTSRRNEQFF | TGTGCCAGCAGTAAAGCGGGGACTAGCCGGAGGAATGAGCAGTTCTTC
- | TRBJ1-2 | - | TRBV29-1 | CSVDSISAAGYGYTF | TGCAGCGTTGATTCAATTTCTGCGGCGGGCTATGGCTACACCTTC
- | TRBJ2-7 | - | TRBV20-1 | CSAQDPESSYEQYF | TGCAGTGCCCAAGACCCCGAAAGTTCCTACGAGCAGTACTTC
few | TRBJ2-5 | TRBD2 | TRBV6-2/TRBV6-3 | CASSSFGTSGETQYF | TGTGCCAGCAGTTCCTTCGGGACTAGCGGTGAGACCCAGTACTTC
- | TRBJ2-3 | - | TRBV6-6 | CASTDRFTDTQYF | TGTGCCAGCACCGACAGGTTCACAGATACGCAGTATTTT
- | TRBJ2-7 | - | TRBV6-5 | CASNGFLGTSYEQYF | TGTGCCAGCAATGGATTCTTGGGCACCTCCTACGAGCAGTACTTC
- | TRBJ2-7 | TRBD1 | TRBV6-6 | CASSAPDRVPRDEQYF | TGTGCCAGCAGTGCCCCGGACAGGGTCCCCCGAGACGAGCAGTACTTC
few | TRBJ2-5 | - | TRBV6-5 | CASRKNRELSGETQYF | TGTGCCAGCAGAAAGAACAGGGAACTATCAGGAGAGACCCAGTACTTC
- | TRBJ2-7 | TRBD1 | TRBV28 | CASSPTGTGNSYEQYF | TGTGCCAGCAGTCCGACAGGGACAGGAAACTCCTACGAGCAGTACTTC
- | TRBJ2-7 | TRBD1 | TRBV7-9 | CASSRGTGPLSYEQYF | TGTGCCAGCAGCCGCGGGACAGGACCCCTCTCCTACGAGCAGTACTTC
few | TRBJ2-3 | - | TRBV6-5 | CASSTPGRGTDTQYF | TGTGCCAGCAGTACCCCGGGCAGGGGCACAGATACGCAGTATTTT
- | TRBJ2-2 | - | TRBV7-2 | CASSRAMNTGELFF | TGTGCGTCTTCTCGGGCGATGAACACCGGGGAGCTGTTTTTT
few | TRBJ2-5 | TRBD1 | TRBV5-1 | CASRLRTGDQETQYF | TGCGCCAGCAGGTTACGGACAGGGGACCAAGAGACCCAGTACTTC
- | TRBJ2-7 | TRBD1 | TRBV3-1 | CASREQGLHEQYF | TGTGCCAGCAGGGAACAGGGGCTGCACGAGCAGTACTTC
- | TRBJ2-6 | - | TRBV12-3/TRBV12-4 | CASSSGTPQKGSGANVLTF | TGTGCCAGCAGCTCCGGGACACCACAGAAAGGCTCTGGGGCCAACGTCCTGACTTTC
- | TRBJ1-6 | - | TRBV4-2 | CASSQETGGRSYNSPLHF | TGTGCCAGCAGCCAAGAGACTGGGGGCCGCTCCTATAATTCACCCCTCCACTTT
few | TRBJ1-2 | TRBD1 | TRBV5-1 | CASSLWTGLNYGYTF | TGCGCCAGCAGCTTATGGACAGGGTTGAACTATGGCTACACCTTC
few | TRBJ2-6 | - | TRBV27 | CASRGSRSGANVLTF | TGTGCCAGCAGGGGGAGCAGGTCTGGGGCCAACGTCCTGACTTTC
- | TRBJ2-5 | - | TRBV24-1 | CATSRTSETQYF | TGTGCCACCTCACGCACCTCGGAGACCCAGTACTTC
- | TRBJ2-7 | TRBD1 | TRBV27 | CASQKLGQGKYEQYF | TGTGCCAGCCAAAAACTCGGACAGGGGAAATACGAGCAGTACTTC
- | TRBJ2-2 | - | TRBV6-5 | CASEPRGRNTGELFF | TGTGCCAGCGAGCCCCGGGGAAGGAACACCGGGGAGCTGTTTTTT
- | TRBJ2-2 | TRBD2 | TRBV10-1 | CASSLQAGGTGELFF | TGCGCCAGCAGTCTACAGGCGGGGGGCACCGGGGAGCTGTTTTTT
- | TRBJ1-2 | - | TRBV20-1 | CSARGLVTDYGYTF | TGCAGTGCTAGAGGGTTGGTGACAGACTATGGCTACACCTTC
once | TRBJ1-2 | TRBD1 | TRBV5-5 | CASSFDGAGGYGYTF | TGTGCCAGCAGCTTCGATGGGGCAGGGGGGTATGGCTACACCTTC
- | TRBJ1-6 | - | TRBV27 | CASSEIQGSSYNSPLHF | TGTGCCAGCAGCGAGATACAGGGTAGCTCCTATAATTCACCCCTCCACTTT